Following are 4 T cell receptor beta chains from one sample sequenced in a study of blood T cell repertoires in COVID-19. This table comes from immunoSEQ multiplex PCR, and its TCRdb copy is limited to in-frame clones, with some not included. This sample yields 140,000 to 150,000 clones, of which about nine tenths are seen a single time; roughly 35% belongs to the top ten. Sequences were obtained from peripheral blood. The receptor source for this set is a man aged 50 or older who had recovered from COVID-19.

The CDR3 region is CASSIAIGQAYEQYF. DNA for the CDR3: TGTGCCAGCAGCATAGCAATCGGACAGGCCTACGAGCAGTACTTC. The chain has TRBV9 and TRBJ2-7, with 7 bases matching TRBD1. Trimming cost V 4 bases and J 2 bases; bases outside gene matches: 9. This CDR3 has 15 residues. The germline V gene has CDR1 SGDLS and CDR2 YYNGEE.

This chain uses TRBV3-1 (or the pseudogene TRBV3-2) with TRBJ1-2, with 8 bases aligning to TRBD1. This CDR3 is 15 amino acids long. CDR1 LGHDT and CDR2 YNNKEL come from the germline V gene (reference sequence). V lost 1 base to trimming and J lost 2 bases; unmatched junction nucleotides: 3. The CDR3 protein is CASSQADRANYGYTF. The CDR3, as DNA: TGTGCCAGCAGCCAAGCGGACAGGGCCAACTATGGCTACACCTTC.

This rearrangement joins TRBV6-4 to TRBJ1-5; no clear D. The V and J ends lost 0 bases and 7 bases respectively, with 16 bases between them. Germline CDR1 reads MRHNA; CDR2 reads SNTAGT. This CDR3 has 16 residues. In DNA form, the CDR3 reads TGTGCCAGCAGTGACTCGATCATACCCCGAGAACAGCCCCAGCATTTT. It translates to CASSDSIIPREQPQHF.

This chain links TRBV3-1 (or the pseudogene TRBV3-2) with TRBJ2-5; 7 bases map to TRBD2. J gave up 3 bases and V 5 bases, and 3 bases lay outside the gene matches. CDR1 LGHDT and CDR2 YNNKEL come from the germline V gene (reference sequence). The CDR3 contains 13 residues. The CDR3 region is CASSDLAEETQYF. DNA for the CDR3: TGTGCCAGCAGCGACCTAGCGGAAGAGACCCAGTACTTC.